A single sample gave rise to the 10 T cell receptor beta chains below, sequenced in a study of blood T cell repertoires in COVID-19. Repertoires were generated with immunoSEQ multiplex PCR, while TCRdb's copy carries only in-frame clones and drops some. The sample yields 250,000 to 300,000 clones, around four fifths seen once. The sequencing sample was made of peripheral blood. These receptors were taken from a man in his sixties who had recovered from COVID-19.

The chain is built from TRBV4-1 and TRBJ2-1; a weak D match, TRBD1 (7 bases). Trimming removed 0 bases from V and 9 bases from J, with 15 bases in between. This CDR3 has 15 residues. Germline V lookup: CDR1 MGHRA, CDR2 YSYEKL. For the CDR3, the DNA is TGCGCCAGCAGCCAAGATTCAGGGGGAGGTGGTGAGCAGTTCTTC. Its translation is CASSQDSGGGGEQFF.

The V and J genes are TRBV19 and TRBJ2-1; 13 nucleotides line up with TRBD2. CDR1 and CDR2 from the germline V gene are LNHDA and SQIVND (reference sequence). The CDR3 length is 16 residues. The V and J ends lost 7 bases and 10 bases, in that order; junction bases with no gene match: 13. Here the CDR3 reads CASTITGTSGRGEQFF. The DNA for the CDR3 is TGTGCCAGTACGATCACGGGTACTAGCGGGAGGGGGGAGCAGTTCTTC.

CDR3 sequence reads: CASSTGDIGLASDTQYF. The CDR3 bases are TGTGCCAGCAGCACGGGGGATATCGGTCTAGCCTCAGATACGCAGTATTTT. This chain connects TRBV9 to TRBJ2-3; D possibly corresponds to TRBD2 (6 bases). Trimming stripped 4 bases from V and 4 bases from J, with 22 bases between. CDR3 length: 17 amino acids. Germline lookup yields CDR1 SGDLS and CDR2 YYNGEE.

This sequence joins TRBV6-5 and TRBJ2-7; 9 nucleotides align to TRBD1. Per the germline V gene, CDR1 is MNHEY and CDR2 is SVGAGI. V shed 7 bases and J 3 bases; nucleotides not matched to a gene: 4. The CDR3 has 13 amino acids. The DNA for the CDR3 is TGTGCCAGCAACACGGGACAGGGCTACGAGCAGTACTTC. Amino acids: CASNTGQGYEQYF.

The chain couples TRBV25-1 to TRBJ2-1, with 11 bases aligning to TRBD2. Unmatched junction bases numbered 3, after V lost 10 bases and J lost 4 bases. Looked up from germline, CDR1 is MGHDK and CDR2 is SYGVNS. The CDR3 contains 13 residues. The CDR3 loop reads CATTSGVYNEQFF. The CDR3 coding sequence is TGTGCCACGACTAGCGGGGTGTACAATGAGCAGTTCTTC.

The chain carries TRBV9 and TRBJ2-1; a possible D gene is TRBD2 (5 bases). CDR1 is SGDLS, CDR2 YYNGEE, per germline. The CDR3 spans 14 residues. The V gene lost 0 bases and the J gene lost 3 bases, with 7 bases spanning the gap. CDR3 nucleotide sequence: TGTGCCAGCAGCGTAGCTGAGGGCTACAATGAGCAGTTCTTC. Amino acid sequence: CASSVAEGYNEQFF.

The CDR3 sequence: CASRRDRVLYGYTF. CDR3 DNA: TGTGCCAGCAGACGGGACAGAGTCCTCTATGGCTACACCTTC. The V and J genes are TRBV6-6 and TRBJ1-2, with 7 bases lining up with TRBD1. The CDR3 has 14 residues. V shed 6 bases and J 4 bases; nucleotides not matched to a gene: 8. Germline V gene data show CDR1 as MNHNY and CDR2 as SVGAGI (reference sequence).

This clone was observed once. V is TRBV6-5 and J is TRBJ1-1, with a weak D call TRBD1 (6 bases). The germline V and J ends were trimmed by 0 bases and 8 bases, with 7 bases remaining between them. CDR1 is MNHEY, CDR2 SVGAGI, per germline. The CDR3 contains 12 residues. CDR3 protein: CASSYSTGEAFF. The CDR3 DNA follows: TGTGCCAGCAGTTACTCTACAGGGGAAGCTTTCTTT.

The chain joins TRBV21-1 to TRBJ2-4; the table assigns TRBD2, which was not confirmed against the DNA. TRBV21-1 corresponds to a pseudogene. This CDR3 is 18 amino acids long. The CDR3 loop reads CASSKGKSRGLAKNIQYF. The DNA for the CDR3 is TGTGCCAGCAGCAAAGGAAAGTCCCGGGGTTTGGCCAAAAACATTCAGTACTTC.

This clone was detected only once. This chain joins TRBV6-6 and TRBJ1-1; the D is unclear. This CDR3 region has 13 residues. The V and J ends lost 5 bases and 1 base respectively, with 8 bases between them. The germline V gene encodes CDR1 MNHNY and CDR2 SVGAGI (reference sequence). In DNA form, the CDR3 reads TGTGCCAGCAGTCGAGCAGGGAACACTGAAGCTTTCTTT. This encodes CASSRAGNTEAFF.